This TCR beta chain was captured in a study of cytomegalovirus exposure and HLA in healthy donors. Study results and caveats: TRBV6-2, TRBV6-3 and some other V segments were unresolvable in 87-base-pair reads. About 87% or about 30% of the time was how often most TCR beta V segments were productive, according to an earlier analysis. Rarity held for most TCR sequences, but there were some public TCRs that occurred in many donors.

Turning to this clone: Its antigen is currently unknown.

The PCR contained 60 Vbeta and 13 Jbeta primers. Data came from immunoSEQ multiplex PCR; TCRdb stores just in-frame clones and leaves some out. In total, the table holds fewer than 85,000 clones. Germline V gives CDR1 LNHNV, CDR2 YYDKDF (reference sequence). The V gene lost 8 bases and the J gene lost 2 bases, with 13 bases spanning the gap. The CDR3 length is 14 residues. The specimen was PBMCs. This chain connects TRBV15 to TRBJ1-5; D uncertain. The TCR comes from a female donor in good health and CMV-seropositive. The CDR3 protein is CATRGYLGNQPQHF. The CDR3 DNA sequence: TGTGCCACCCGCGGATATTTGGGCAATCAGCCCCAGCATTTT.